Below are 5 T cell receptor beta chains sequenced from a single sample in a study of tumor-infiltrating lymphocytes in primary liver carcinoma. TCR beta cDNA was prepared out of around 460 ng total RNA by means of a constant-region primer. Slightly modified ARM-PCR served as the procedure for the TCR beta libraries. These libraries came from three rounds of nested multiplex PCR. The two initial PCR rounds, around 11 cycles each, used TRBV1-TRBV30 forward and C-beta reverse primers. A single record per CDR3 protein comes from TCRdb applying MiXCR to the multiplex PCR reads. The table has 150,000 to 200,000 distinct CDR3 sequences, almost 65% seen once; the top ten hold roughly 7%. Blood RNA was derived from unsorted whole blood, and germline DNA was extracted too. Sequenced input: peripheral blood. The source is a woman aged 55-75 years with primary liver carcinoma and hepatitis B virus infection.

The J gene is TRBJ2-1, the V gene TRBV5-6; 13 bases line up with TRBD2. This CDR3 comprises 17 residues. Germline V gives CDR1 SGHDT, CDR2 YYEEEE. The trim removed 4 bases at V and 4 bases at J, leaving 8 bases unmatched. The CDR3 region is CASSPFKGLAGYNEQFF. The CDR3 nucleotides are TGTGCCAGCAGCCCCTTTAAGGGACTAGCGGGATACAATGAGCAGTTCTTC. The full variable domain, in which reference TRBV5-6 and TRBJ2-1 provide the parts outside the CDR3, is DAGVTQSPTHLIKTRGQQVTLRCSPKSGHDTVSWYQQALGQGPQFIFQYYEEEERQRGNFPDRFSGHQFPNYSSELNVNALLLGDSALYLCASSPFKGLAGYNEQFFGPGTRLTVL.

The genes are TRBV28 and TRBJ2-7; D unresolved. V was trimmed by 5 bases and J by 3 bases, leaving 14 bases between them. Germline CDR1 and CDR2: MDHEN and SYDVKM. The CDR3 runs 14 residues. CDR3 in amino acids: CASSRWGTGYEQYF. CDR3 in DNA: TGTGCCAGCAGTCGGTGGGGAACCGGCTACGAGCAGTACTTC.

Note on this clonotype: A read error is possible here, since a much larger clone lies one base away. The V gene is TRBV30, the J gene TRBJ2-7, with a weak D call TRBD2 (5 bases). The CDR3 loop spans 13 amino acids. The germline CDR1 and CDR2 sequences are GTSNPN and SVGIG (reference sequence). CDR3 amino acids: CVWSVGLLGEQYF. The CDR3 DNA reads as TGTGTCTGGAGTGTTGGACTGCTGGGCGAGCAGTACTTC.

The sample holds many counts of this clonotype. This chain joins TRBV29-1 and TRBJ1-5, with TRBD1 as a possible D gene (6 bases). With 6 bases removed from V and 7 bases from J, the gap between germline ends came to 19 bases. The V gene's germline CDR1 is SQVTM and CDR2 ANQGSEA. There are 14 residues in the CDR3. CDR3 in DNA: TGCAGCGTGGCCGGGAGGGGGGGTGAACAGCCCCAGCATTTT. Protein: CSVAGRGGEQPQHF.

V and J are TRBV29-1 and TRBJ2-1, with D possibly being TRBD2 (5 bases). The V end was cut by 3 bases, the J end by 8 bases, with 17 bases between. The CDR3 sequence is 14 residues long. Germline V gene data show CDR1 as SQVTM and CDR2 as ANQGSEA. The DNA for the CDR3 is TGCAGCGTTGATAAAGGGAGCTCCAACGATGAGCAGTTCTTC. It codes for CSVDKGSSNDEQFF.